This T cell receptor beta chain was captured in a study of T-cell reconstitution after alpha-beta-depleted transplantation in children. Germline V gene lookup returns CDR1 MNHEY and CDR2 SVGAGI. V lost 2 bases and J lost 3, with 8 bases in between. The CDR3 has 13 amino acids. The library targeted TCRbeta and was prepared with unique molecular identifiers. TCRdb reprocessed the PCR reads with MiXCR, giving one entry per CDR3 protein. The data show over 400,000 distinct CDR3 sequences, with around 12% seen just once and about 6% held by the top ten. The V and J genes are TRBV6-5 and TRBJ2-7; a weak D match, TRBD1 (6 bases). The sequenced sample was PBMCs from the stem cell graft donor, obtained from the stem cell graft. The receptor comes from a human donor who donated a stem cell graft to a child with combined immunodeficiency. The CDR3 is CASSYGQHYEQYF. The CDR3 nucleotides read TGTGCCAGCAGTTACGGACAGCACTACGAGCAGTACTTC.